This T cell receptor (beta chain) was recovered during a study of coeliac disease. Study conclusions and caveats: Lamina propria and intraepithelial cell fractions may contain each other's cells.

Sequencing used immunoSEQ multiplex PCR; TCRdb keeps in-frame clones, though not all of them. Among about 4,300 clones listed, 62% were seen once. The CDR3 is 14 amino acids. Germline V gives CDR1 LGHNA, CDR2 YSLEER. Trimming took 4 bases from V and 2 from J, leaving 11 bases between them. This clone counts as medium-sized. Its antigen is still unknown. Sequenced sample: lamina propria lymphocytes from the gut. The chain couples TRBV4-3 to TRBJ1-1, with D possibly TRBD1 on 5 matching bases. The TCR sequence derives from a woman between 65 and 79 years old with celiac disease. The CDR3 protein is CASSPQGPNTEAFF. The CDR3 DNA reads TGCGCCAGCAGCCCTCAGGGCCCCAACACTGAAGCTTTCTTT.